This T cell receptor (beta chain) was sequenced for a study of blood T cell repertoires in COVID-19. Study summary: COVID-19 samples, acute and convalescent, were from the United States, Italy and Spain. In each case, the material was cDNA or gDNA derived from T cells, B-cell-depleted T cells, or PBMCs.

Under the authors' procedure: The assay estimated nucleated cells by amplifying reference gene primers. This table comes from immunoSEQ multiplex PCR, and its TCRdb copy is limited to in-frame clones, with some not included. V, J and clone size derive from that table, while D and trimming were established from the DNA sequence. This repertoire shows 120,000 or so clones, about nine tenths found once; its top ten account for 3% to 4%. J was trimmed by 2 bases and V by 8 bases; bases with no gene match: 6. CDR3 length: 14 residues. Germline-derived CDR1 and CDR2 are MNHEY and SVGAGI. Sequenced input: peripheral blood. The receptor was isolated from a middle-aged man with active COVID-19. The chain carries TRBV6-5 and TRBJ2-1; 7 nucleotides align to TRBD2. In nucleotides, the CDR3 is TGTGCCAGCGGGAGGACTAGTCCCTACAATGAGCAGTTCTTC. It encodes CASGRTSPYNEQFF.